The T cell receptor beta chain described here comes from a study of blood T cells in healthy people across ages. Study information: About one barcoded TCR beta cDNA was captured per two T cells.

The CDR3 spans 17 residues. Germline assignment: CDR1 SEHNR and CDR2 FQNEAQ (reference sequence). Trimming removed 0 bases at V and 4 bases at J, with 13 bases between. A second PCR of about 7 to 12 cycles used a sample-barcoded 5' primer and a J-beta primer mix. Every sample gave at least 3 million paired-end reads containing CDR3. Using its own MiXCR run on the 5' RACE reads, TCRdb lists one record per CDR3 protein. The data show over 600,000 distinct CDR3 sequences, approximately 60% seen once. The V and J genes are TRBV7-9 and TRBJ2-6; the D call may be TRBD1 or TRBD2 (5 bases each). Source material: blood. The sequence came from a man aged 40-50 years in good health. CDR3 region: CASSLAGDPAGANVLTF. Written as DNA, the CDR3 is TGTGCCAGCAGCTTAGCAGGGGACCCGGCCGGGGCCAACGTCCTGACTTTC.